The following is a T cell receptor beta chain sequence with its context. The specificity of this receptor is unknown. Base quality data are lacking; no much larger clone is found one base away. The data are from a study of shared clonotypes between healthy human individuals (TCRdb year 2020). In terms of the full investigation: A few men and a couple of women, aged 18 to 49 years, made up the cohort. Per donor, three plates each were used for CD4 naive and CD4 memory, two for CD8 naive, and one for CD8 memory. To estimate repertoire size and how much clonotype sharing occurs between individuals, the study deeply sequenced the blood TCR repertoires of five healthy adults. Different laboratories and diverse techniques were used to prepare libraries and sequence TCR repertoires, to increase sequencing depth and limit assay-specific biases. Leukapheresis yielded between about 0.85 and 10 billion PBMCs per donor. General conclusions and limits of the study: Higher generation probabilities were observed for clonotypes shared by all four sorted-subset donors than for non-shared clonotypes. Pairwise subsampling indicated that sequencing depth was expected to affect the degree of clonotype sharing among donors. Estimated clonotype richness was generally larger for naive than for memory subsets. Even with the large sequencing depth, rarefaction of the sorted-subset datasets indicated that sequencing was incomplete. Sharing across a few donors was observed for 5% to 6.5% of naive CD4, less than 4% of naive CD8, about 2.3% of memory CD4, and about 0.39% of memory CD8 clonotypes. Only blood was sampled, and tissue TCR repertoires likely differ from those in blood. Because the study included only a small number of donors, the genetic and exposure-history diversity represented was limited.

Spanning cysteine to phenylalanine, the CDR3 consists of 14 amino acids. Only CDR3 DNA remains: 42 bases, in frame from the first base. Trimming takes 6 bases from V and 7 bases from J, and the germline ends sit 15 bases apart. The germline V gene gives CDR1 as MDHEN and CDR2 as SYDVKM. The donors were healthy, HIV-negative adults who had no recently reported acute infections or vaccinations. Every donor was a Caucasian adult living in Nashville, Tennessee, USA. CD4+ T cells were enriched by magnetic negative selection, after which naive cells were positively selected on CD45RA and the negative fraction was taken as the memory subset. Blood was collected by leukapheresis, and PBMCs were isolated by Ficoll-Histopaque density gradient centrifugation and then cryopreserved in liquid nitrogen vapor phase. Analytical flow cytometry was used to check the purity and quantity of every magnetically sorted T cell population. Genomic DNA was isolated from each sorted fraction and quantified by UV absorbance on a Nanodrop 2000c.

Using the deep immunoSEQ assay, multiplex PCR amplified TCR CDR3 regions from genomic DNA. For each cell subset, the extracted genomic DNA was distributed evenly across all wells of several immunoSEQ 96-well plates, and each plate served as one replicate. For sorted subsets, each replicate PCR was loaded with approximately 0.2 ug genomic DNA, equivalent to approximately 33,000 T cell genomes. Purified libraries were measured with a Qubit 3.0 fluorometer, size-checked on a Bioanalyzer 2100, and measured again with the KAPA Library Quantification kit. Every immunoSEQ 96-well plate was sequenced on a dedicated single-read 150-cycle Illumina NextSeq 550 flow cell. The original methods were these. Because the immunoSEQ output held only junctional sequences and lacked quality scores, the filtering could not match the filtering applied to full-length reads. To assign V/J genes and CDR3, sequences were annotated using PyIR, a Python wrapper for IgBLAST v1.9, with IMGT germline references. Reads with weak V/J assignments (E-value above 1e-6), missing CDR3, stop codons, out-of-frame junctions, or ambiguous translated residues were removed. V3J clonotypes were defined as sequences sharing the same inferred V gene, J gene, and CDR3 amino acid sequence. To compute the percentage overlap between repertoires, the number of shared unique clonotypes was divided by the size of the smaller repertoire. Repertoire richness was assessed with RTK rarefaction, the Chao1 estimator, and Recon v2.1 estimates of unobserved clonotypes. OLGA was used to compute generation probabilities for all TCRbeta clonotypes that the gDNA method yielded from several donors. The table was pulled from immuneACCESS by TCRdb, which kept in-frame rearrangements only. Such tables lose some clones; where checked, under half of the loss comes from unresolved V genes, and the rest has no known cause. V, J and clone size derive from that table, while D and trimming were established from the DNA sequence. This sample lists 2 million to 3 million clones; approximately 93% were detected once. Approximately 0.35% of the sample comes from the top ten.

The sequenced material came from naive CD4+ T cells from PBMCs. According to the study, the label for this sample's cell subset or site signals: CD45RA+ positively selected. The V gene is TRBV28 and the J gene is TRBJ1-4; the D gene cannot be resolved reliably. This TCR derives from a man in his late teens or twenties in good health. Some clones in this sample may be carry-over from other donors' samples. CDR3 sequence: CASSTGYTGEKLFF. The DNA is as follows: TGTGCCAGCAGCACGGGCTACACGGGTGAAAAACTGTTTTTT.